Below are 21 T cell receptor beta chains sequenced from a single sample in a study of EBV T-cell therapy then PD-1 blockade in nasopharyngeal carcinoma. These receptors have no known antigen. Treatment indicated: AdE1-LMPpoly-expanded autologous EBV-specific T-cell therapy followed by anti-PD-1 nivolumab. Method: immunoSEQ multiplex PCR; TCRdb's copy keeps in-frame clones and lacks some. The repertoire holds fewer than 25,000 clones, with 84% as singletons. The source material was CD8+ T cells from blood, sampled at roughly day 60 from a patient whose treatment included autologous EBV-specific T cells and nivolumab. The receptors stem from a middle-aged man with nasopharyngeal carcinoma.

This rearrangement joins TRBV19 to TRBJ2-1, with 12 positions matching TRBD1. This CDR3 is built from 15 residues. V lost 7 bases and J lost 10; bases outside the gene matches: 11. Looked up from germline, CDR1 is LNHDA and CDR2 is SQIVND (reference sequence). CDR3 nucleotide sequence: TGTGCCAGTACTCCCGGGACAGGGGGCGCTCGGGAGCAGTTCTTC. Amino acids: CASTPGTGGAREQFF.

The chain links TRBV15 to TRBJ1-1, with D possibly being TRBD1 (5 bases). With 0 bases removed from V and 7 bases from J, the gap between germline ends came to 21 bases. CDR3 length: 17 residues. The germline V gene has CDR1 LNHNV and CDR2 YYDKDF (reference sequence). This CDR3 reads CATSRERVNTVGDEAFF. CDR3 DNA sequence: TGTGCCACCAGCAGAGAGAGGGTAAACACCGTGGGGGATGAAGCTTTCTTT. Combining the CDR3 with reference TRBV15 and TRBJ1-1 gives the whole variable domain DAMVIQNPRYQVTQFGKPVTLSCSQTLNHNVMYWYQQKSSQAPKLLFHYYDKDFNNEADTPDNFQSRRPNTSFCFLDIRSPGLGDTAMYLCATSRERVNTVGDEAFFGQGTRLTVV.

The CDR3 loop is CASSPRPDRGRTGELFF. The CDR3 DNA is TGTGCCAGCAGCCCACGTCCGGACAGGGGGCGAACCGGGGAGCTGTTTTTT. V gene TRBV3-1 (or the pseudogene TRBV3-2) combines with J gene TRBJ2-2; 11 nucleotides align to TRBD1. V gave up 4 bases and J gave up 5 bases; unmatched junction bases: 9. Germline values: CDR1 LGHDT, CDR2 YNNKEL (reference sequence). CDR3 size: 17 residues.

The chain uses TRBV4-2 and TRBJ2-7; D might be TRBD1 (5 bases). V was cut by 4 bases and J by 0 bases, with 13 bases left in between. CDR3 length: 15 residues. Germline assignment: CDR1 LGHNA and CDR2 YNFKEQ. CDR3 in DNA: TGTGCCAGCAGCCCGACAGATCTTGGCTCCTACGAGCAGTACTTC. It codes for CASSPTDLGSYEQYF.

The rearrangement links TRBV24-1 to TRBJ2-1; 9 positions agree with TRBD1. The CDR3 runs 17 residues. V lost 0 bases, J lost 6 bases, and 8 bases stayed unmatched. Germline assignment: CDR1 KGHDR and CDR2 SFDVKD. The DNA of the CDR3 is TGTGCCACCAGTGATTTGCAAGACAGGGGGTCGGGCAATGAGCAGTTCTTC. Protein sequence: CATSDLQDRGSGNEQFF.

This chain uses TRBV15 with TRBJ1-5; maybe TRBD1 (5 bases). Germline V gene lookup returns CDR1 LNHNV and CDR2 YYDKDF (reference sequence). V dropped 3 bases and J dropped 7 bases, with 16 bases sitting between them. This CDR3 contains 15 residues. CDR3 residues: CATSRVSVGGQPQHF. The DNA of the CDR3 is TGTGCCACCAGCAGGGTCTCGGTGGGGGGGCAGCCCCAGCATTTT.

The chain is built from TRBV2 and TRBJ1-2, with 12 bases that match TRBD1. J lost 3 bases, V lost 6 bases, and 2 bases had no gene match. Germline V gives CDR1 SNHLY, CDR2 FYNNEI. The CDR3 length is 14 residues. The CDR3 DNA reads TGTGCCAGCAGGGGGGACAGGGGGCACTATGGCTACACCTTC. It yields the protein CASRGDRGHYGYTF.

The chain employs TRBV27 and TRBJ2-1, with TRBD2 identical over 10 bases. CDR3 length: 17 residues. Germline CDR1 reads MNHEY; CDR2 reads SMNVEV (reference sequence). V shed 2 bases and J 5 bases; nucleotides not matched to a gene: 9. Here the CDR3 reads CASSLVSGGAINNEQFF. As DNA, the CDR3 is TGTGCCAGCAGTTTAGTCAGCGGGGGGGCCATTAACAATGAGCAGTTCTTC.

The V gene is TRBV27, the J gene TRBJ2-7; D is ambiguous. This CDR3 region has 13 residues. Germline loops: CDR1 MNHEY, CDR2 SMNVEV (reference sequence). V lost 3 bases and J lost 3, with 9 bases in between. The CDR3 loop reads CASSFGPDYEQYF. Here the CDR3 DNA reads TGTGCCAGCAGTTTTGGGCCAGACTACGAGCAGTACTTC.

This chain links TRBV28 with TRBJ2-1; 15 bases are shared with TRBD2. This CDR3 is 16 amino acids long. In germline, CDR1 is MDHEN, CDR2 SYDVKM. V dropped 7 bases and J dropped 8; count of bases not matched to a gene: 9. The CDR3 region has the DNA TGTGCCAGCAATATGGGACTAGCGGGGGGTTTATATGAGCAGTTCTTC. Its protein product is CASNMGLAGGLYEQFF.

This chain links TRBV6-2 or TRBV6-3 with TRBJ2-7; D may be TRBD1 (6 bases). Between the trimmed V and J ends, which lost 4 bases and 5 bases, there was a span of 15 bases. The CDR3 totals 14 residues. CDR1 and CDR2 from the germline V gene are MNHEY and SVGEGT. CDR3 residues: CASSFSARGNEQYF. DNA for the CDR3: TGTGCCAGCAGTTTCTCAGCCAGGGGTAACGAGCAGTACTTC.

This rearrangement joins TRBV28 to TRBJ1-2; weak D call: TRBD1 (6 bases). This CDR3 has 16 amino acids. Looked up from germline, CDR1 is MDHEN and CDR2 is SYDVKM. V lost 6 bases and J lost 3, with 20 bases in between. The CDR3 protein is CASSPFVKGGDYGYTF. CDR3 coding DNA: TGTGCCAGCAGCCCCTTTGTGAAGGGGGGCGACTATGGCTACACCTTC.

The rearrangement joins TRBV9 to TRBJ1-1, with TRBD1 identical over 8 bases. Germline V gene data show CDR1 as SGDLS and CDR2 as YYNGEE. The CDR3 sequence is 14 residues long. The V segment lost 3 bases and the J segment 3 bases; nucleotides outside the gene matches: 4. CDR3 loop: CASSGTGSHTEAFF. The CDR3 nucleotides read TGTGCCAGCAGCGGGACAGGGTCCCACACTGAAGCTTTCTTT.

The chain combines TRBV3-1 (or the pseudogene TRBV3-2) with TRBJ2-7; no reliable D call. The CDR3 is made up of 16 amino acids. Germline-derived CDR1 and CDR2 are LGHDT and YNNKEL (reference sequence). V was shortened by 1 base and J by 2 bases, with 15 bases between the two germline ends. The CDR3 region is CASSQGSDQRAYEQYF. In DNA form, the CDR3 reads TGTGCCAGCAGCCAAGGTTCCGACCAGCGCGCCTACGAGCAGTACTTC.

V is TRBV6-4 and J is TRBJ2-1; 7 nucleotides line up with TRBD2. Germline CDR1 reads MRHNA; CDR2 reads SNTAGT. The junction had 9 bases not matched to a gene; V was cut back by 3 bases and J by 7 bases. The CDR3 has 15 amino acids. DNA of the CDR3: TGTGCCAGCAGTGAAGGAGCGGGGCAAGGGAATGAGCAGTTCTTC. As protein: CASSEGAGQGNEQFF.

CDR3 residues: CASSGTSGYQETQYF. The DNA of the CDR3 is TGTGCCAGCAGTGGGACTAGCGGCTACCAAGAGACCCAGTACTTC. The J gene is TRBJ2-5, the V gene TRBV27, with 11 bases lining up with TRBD2. Germline V lookup: CDR1 MNHEY, CDR2 SMNVEV (reference sequence). Trimming removed 5 bases from V and 0 bases from J; junction bases left unmatched: 2. The CDR3 is made up of 15 amino acids.

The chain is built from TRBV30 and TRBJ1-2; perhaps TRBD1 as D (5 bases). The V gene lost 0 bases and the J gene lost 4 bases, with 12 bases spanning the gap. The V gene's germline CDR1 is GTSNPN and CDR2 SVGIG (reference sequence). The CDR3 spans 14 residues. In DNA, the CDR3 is TGTGCCTGGAGTGTACAGGAGGACCTCTATGGCTACACCTTC. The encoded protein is CAWSVQEDLYGYTF.

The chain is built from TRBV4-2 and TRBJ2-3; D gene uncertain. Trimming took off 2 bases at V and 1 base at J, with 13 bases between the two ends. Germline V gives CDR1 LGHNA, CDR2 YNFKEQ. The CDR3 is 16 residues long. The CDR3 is CASSQRSGYGTDTQYF. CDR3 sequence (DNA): TGTGCCAGCAGCCAACGTTCCGGCTACGGCACAGATACGCAGTATTTT.

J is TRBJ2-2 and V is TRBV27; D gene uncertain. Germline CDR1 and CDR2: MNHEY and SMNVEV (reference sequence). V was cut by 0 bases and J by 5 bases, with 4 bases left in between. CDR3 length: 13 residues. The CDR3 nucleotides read TGTGCCAGCAGTTTATCGCCAACCGGGGAGCTGTTTTTT. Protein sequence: CASSLSPTGELFF.

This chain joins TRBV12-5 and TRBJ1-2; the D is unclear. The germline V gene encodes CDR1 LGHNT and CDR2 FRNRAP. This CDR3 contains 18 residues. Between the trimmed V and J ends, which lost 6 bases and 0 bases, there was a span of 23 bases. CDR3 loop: CASGTNRRTRRTNYGYTF. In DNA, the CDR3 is TGTGCTAGTGGCACAAACCGAAGGACCAGGAGGACTAACTATGGCTACACCTTC.

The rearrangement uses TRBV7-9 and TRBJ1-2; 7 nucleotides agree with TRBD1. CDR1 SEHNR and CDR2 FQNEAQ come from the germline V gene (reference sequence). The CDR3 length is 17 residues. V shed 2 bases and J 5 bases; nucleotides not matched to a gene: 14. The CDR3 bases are TGTGCCAGCAGCTTACCGGGACAGCGGAGAGAGTGGTATGGCTACACCTTC. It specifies CASSLPGQRREWYGYTF.